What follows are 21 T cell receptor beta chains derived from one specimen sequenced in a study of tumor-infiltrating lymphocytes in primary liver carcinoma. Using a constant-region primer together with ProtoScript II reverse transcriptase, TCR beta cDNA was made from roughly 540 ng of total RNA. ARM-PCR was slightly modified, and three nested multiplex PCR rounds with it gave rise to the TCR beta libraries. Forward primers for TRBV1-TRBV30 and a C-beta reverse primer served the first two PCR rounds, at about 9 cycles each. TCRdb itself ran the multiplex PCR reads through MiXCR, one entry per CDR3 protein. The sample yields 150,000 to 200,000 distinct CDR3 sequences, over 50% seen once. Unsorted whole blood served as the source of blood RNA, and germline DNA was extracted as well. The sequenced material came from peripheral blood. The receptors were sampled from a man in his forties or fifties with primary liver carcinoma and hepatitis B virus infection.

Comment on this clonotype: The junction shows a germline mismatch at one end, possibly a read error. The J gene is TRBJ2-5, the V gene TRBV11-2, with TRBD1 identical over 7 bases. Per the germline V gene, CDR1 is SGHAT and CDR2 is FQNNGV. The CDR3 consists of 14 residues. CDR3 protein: CAISLGTAQKTQYF. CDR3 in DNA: TGCGCCATCAGCTTAGGGACAGCGCAAAAGACCCAGTACTTC.

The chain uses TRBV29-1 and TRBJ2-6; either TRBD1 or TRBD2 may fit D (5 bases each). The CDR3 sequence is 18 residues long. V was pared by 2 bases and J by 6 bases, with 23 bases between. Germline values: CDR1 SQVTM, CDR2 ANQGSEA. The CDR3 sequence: CSVEIWTGRALLANVLTF. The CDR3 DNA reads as TGCAGCGTTGAAATCTGGACGGGGCGGGCTCTGTTGGCCAACGTCCTGACTTTC.

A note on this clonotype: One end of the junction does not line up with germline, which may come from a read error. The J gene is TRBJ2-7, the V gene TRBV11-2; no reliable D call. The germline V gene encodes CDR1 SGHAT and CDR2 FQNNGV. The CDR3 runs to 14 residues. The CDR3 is CANSLTNGAYKQHF. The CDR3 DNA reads TGTGCCAACAGCTTAACCAACGGAGCCTACAAGCAGCACTTC.

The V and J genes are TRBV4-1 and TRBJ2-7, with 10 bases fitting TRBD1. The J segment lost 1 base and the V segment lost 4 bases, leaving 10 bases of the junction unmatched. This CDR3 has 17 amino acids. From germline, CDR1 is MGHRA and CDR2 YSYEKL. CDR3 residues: CASSLRALGQGSYEQYF. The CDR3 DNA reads TGCGCCAGCAGCCTTAGAGCCTTGGGACAGGGGTCCTACGAGCAGTACTTC.

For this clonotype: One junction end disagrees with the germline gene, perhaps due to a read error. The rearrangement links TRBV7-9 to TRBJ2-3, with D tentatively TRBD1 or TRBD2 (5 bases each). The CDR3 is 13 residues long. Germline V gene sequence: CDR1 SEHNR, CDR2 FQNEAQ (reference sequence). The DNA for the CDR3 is TGTGCCAGCAGCTTCCGGGAAGGGGATACGCGGTATTTT. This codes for CASSFREGDTRYF.

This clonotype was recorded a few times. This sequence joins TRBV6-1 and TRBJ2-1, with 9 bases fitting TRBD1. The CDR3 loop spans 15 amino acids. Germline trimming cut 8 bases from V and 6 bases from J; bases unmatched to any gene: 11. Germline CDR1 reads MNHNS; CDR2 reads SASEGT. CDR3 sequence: CASGKGQGRSNEQFF. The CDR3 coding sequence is TGTGCCAGCGGAAAAGGACAGGGGAGGAGCAATGAGCAGTTCTTC.

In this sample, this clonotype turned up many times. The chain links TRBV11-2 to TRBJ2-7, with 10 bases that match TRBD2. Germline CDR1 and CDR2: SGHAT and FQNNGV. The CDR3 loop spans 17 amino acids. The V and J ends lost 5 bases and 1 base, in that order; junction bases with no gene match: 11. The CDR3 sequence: CASSPMGASGSSYEQYF. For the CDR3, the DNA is TGTGCCAGCAGCCCCATGGGGGCTAGCGGGAGTTCCTACGAGCAGTACTTC. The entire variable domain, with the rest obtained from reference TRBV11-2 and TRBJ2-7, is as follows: EAGVAQSPRYKIIEKRQSVAFWCNPISGHATLYWYQQILGQGPKLLIQFQNNGVVDDSQLPKDRFSAERLKGVDSTLKIQPAKLEDSAVYLCASSPMGASGSSYEQYFGPGTRLTVT.

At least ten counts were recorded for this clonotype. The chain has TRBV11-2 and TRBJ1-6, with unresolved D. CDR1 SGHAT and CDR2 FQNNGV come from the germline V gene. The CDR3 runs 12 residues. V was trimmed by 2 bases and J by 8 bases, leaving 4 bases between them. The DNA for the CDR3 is TGTGCCAGCAGCTTACAGGATTCACCCCTCCACTTT. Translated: CASSLQDSPLHF.

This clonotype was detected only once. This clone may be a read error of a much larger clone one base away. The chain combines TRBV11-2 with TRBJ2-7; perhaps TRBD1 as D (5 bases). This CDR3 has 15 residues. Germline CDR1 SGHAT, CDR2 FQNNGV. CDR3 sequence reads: CASSFGAGPSYEKYF. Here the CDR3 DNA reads TGTGCCAGCAGCTTTGGGGCTGGCCCTTCCTACGAGAAGTACTTC.

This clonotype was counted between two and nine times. CDR3 bases: TGCGCCAGCAGCCAAGGCGGGAGCTTCCGGTTCTTC. Protein product: CASSQGGSFRFF. The J gene is TRBJ2-1, the V gene TRBV4-1; 7 nucleotides line up with TRBD2. The V segment lost 1 base and the J segment 15 bases; nucleotides outside the gene matches: 6. The germline V gene has CDR1 MGHRA and CDR2 YSYEKL. The CDR3 has 12 residues.

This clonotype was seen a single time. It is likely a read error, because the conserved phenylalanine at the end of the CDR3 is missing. CDR3 residues: CASSYSGRSTDTQYS. The CDR3, as DNA: TGTGCCAGCAGTTACTCCGGACGGAGCACAGATACGCAGTATTCT. V and J are TRBV6-5 and TRBJ2-3, with no clear D. V was cut by 0 bases and J by 0 bases, with 7 bases left in between. CDR1 and CDR2 (germline): MNHEY, SVGAGI. This CDR3 region has 15 residues.

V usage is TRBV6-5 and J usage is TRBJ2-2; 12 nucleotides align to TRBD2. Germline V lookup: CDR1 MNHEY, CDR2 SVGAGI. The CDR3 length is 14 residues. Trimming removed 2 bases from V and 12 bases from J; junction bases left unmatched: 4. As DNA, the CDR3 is TGTGCCAGCAGTTACGGACTAGCGGGAAGCAAGCTGTTTTTT. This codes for CASSYGLAGSKLFF.

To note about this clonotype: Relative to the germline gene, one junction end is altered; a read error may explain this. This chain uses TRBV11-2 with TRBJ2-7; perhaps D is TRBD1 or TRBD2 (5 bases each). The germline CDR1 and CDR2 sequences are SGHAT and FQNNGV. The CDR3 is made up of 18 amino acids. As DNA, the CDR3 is TGTGCCAGAAGCTTAGAAGGGTGGACAACGGGGAAGAGAGGTGAGCAGTACTTC. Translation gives CARSLEGWTTGKRGEQYF.

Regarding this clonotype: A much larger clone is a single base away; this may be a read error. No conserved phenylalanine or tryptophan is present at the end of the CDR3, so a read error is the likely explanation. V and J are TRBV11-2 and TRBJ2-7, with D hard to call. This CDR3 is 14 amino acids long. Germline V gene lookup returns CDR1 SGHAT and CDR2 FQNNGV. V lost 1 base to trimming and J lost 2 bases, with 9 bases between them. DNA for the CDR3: TGTGCCAGCAGCTTAGGAGAGATGGCCTACGAGCAGTACTTG. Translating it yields CASSLGEMAYEQYL.

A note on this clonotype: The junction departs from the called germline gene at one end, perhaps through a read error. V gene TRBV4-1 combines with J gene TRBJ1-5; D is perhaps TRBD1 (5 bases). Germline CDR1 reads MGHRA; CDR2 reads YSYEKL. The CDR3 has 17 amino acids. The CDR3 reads CANSQALLQGARQSQHF. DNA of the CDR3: TGCGCCAACAGCCAGGCACTTCTACAAGGGGCTAGGCAGTCCCAGCATTTT.

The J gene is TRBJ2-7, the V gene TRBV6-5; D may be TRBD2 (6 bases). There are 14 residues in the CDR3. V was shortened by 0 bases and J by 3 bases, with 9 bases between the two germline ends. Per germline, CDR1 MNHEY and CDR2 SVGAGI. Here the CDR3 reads CASSYSREFYEQYF. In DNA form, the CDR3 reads TGTGCCAGCAGTTACTCCCGGGAGTTCTACGAGCAGTACTTC.

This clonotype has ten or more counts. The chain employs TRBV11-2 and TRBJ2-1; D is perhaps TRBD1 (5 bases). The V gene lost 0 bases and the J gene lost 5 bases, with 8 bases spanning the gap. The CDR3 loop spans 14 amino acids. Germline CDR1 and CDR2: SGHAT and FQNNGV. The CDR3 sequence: CASSLEGPHNEQFF. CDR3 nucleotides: TGTGCCAGCAGCTTAGAGGGGCCGCACAATGAGCAGTTCTTC.

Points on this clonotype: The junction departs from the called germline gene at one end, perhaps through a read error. DNA for the CDR3: TGCGCCTGCAGCCAAGGTCACGGGGGAACCGGGGAGCTGTTTTTT. Protein sequence: CACSQGHGGTGELFF. The chain recombines TRBV11-2 with TRBJ2-2, with a tentative D call TRBD2 (6 bases). Germline V CDR1 and CDR2: SGHAT, FQNNGV. CDR3 length equals 15 residues.

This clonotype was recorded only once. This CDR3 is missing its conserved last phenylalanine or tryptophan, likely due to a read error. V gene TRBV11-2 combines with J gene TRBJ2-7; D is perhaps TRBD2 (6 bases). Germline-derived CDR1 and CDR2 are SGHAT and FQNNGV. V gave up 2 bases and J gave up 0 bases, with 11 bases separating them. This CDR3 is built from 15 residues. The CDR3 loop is CASSLFGGFSYEQYS. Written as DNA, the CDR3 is TGTGCCAGCAGCTTATTTGGAGGGTTCTCCTACGAGCAGTACTCC.

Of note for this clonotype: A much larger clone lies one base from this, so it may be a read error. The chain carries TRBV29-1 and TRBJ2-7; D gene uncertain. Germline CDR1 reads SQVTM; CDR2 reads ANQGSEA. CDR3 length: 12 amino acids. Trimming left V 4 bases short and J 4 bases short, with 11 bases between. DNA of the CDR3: TGCAGCGTTGCCAATCTGGGATACGAGCAGTACTTC. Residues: CSVANLGYEQYF.

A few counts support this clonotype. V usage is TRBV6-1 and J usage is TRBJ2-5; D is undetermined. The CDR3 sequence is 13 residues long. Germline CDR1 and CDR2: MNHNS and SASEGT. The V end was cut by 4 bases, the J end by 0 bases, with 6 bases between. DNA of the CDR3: TGTGCCAGCAGTGTTTCAGACCAAGAGACCCAGTACTTC. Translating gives CASSVSDQETQYF.